The entry below gives a single T cell receptor (beta chain) sequence along with its context. As yet, its antigen is unknown. The data originate from a study of T cell responses to AZD1222 COVID-19 vaccine. Overall study findings and caveats: Sampling captured repertoires only after the peak T cell response. Two doses of AZD1222 preceded a rise in Spike-specific TCR breadth and depth. In a largely white British group with more females than males, clonal diversity was possibly underestimated. Within unmutated variant regions lay the reported targets of nearly half of spike-specific TCRs.

V lost 2 bases, J lost 4 bases, and 13 bases lay in between. The CDR3 length is 15 residues. The germline V gene encodes CDR1 SGHVS and CDR2 FNYEAQ. Sequenced by immunoSEQ multiplex PCR; TCRdb stores in-frame clones only, minus some. Here the sample spans approximately 180,000 clones, more than 90% being singletons. The sequence came from an adult who received the MenACWY meningococcal vaccine as a control. Sample: peripheral blood, taken 28 days after the second dose of the MenACWY control vaccine. V usage is TRBV7-6 and J usage is TRBJ2-3; tentatively, D is TRBD1 (6 bases). CDR3 sequence: CASSLRQGYADTQYF. CDR3 nucleotide sequence: TGTGCCAGCAGCTTACGTCAGGGGTACGCAGATACGCAGTATTTT. Filled out from reference TRBV7-6 and TRBJ2-3, the complete variable domain reads GAGVSQSPRYKVTKRGQDVALRCDPISGHVSLYWYRQALGQGPEFLTYFNYEAQQDKSGLPNDRFSAERPEGSISTLTIQRTEQRDSAMYRCASSLRQGYADTQYFGPGTRLTVL.